This TCR beta chain was profiled in a study of T cells in localized non-small cell lung cancer. The study's findings and limits: Higher blood T cell density went with longer overall survival.

V was shortened by 2 bases and J by 1 base, with 9 bases between the two germline ends. This CDR3 is built from 15 residues. The V gene's germline CDR1 is LNHDA and CDR2 SQIVND (reference sequence). Regarding this clone: Its antigen is not known.

Generated by immunoSEQ multiplex PCR, the TCRdb table keeps only in-frame clones and is missing some. The sample lists fewer than 95,000 clones; roughly 88% were seen once. V and J are TRBV19 and TRBJ1-5, with D unclear. The sequencing used PBMCs, collected before any cancer treatment. This clonotype originated in a woman between 35 and 75 years old with stage II squamous cell lung carcinoma. The chain's CDR3 is CASSITGVSNQPQHF. CDR3 DNA sequence: TGTGCCAGTAGTATAACGGGCGTGAGCAATCAGCCCCAGCATTTT.